These 9 T cell receptor beta chains were all obtained from the same sample, sequenced in a study of T cells in Graves' hyperthyroidism and ophthalmopathy. Authors of the study amplified TCR beta CDR3 regions from RNA transcripts. First-round RT-PCR with HTBI primers amplified the TCR CDR3 region. TCRdb re-called the multiplex PCR reads through MiXCR, storing one row per CDR3 protein. The repertoire holds 660,000 or so distinct CDR3 sequences, 40% to 55% seen once, with about 7.2% in the top ten. Sequenced sample: peripheral blood or thyroid tissue (not recorded which). These receptors were obtained from an adult man with Graves' disease, either hyperthyroidism or ophthalmopathy (not recorded which).

The chain combines TRBV6-6 with TRBJ2-2, with 9 nucleotides matching TRBD1. The V gene end was trimmed by 0 bases and the J gene end by 6 bases; junction bases not matched to a gene: 8. The CDR3 extends over 17 amino acids. In germline, CDR1 is MNHNY, CDR2 SVGAGI (reference sequence). CDR3 in amino acids: CASSYSRRTGVSGELFF. For the CDR3, the DNA is TGTGCCAGCAGTTACTCTCGCAGGACAGGGGTGTCCGGGGAGCTGTTTTTT.

The chain combines TRBV20-1 with TRBJ2-5, with D uncertain. The CDR3 is 15 residues long. Trimming left V 1 base short and J 1 base short, with 13 bases between. CDR1 and CDR2 (germline): DFQATT, SNEGSKA (reference sequence). The CDR3 DNA reads as TGCAGTGCTAGAGGGGCCGCGACGAGCCAAGAGACCCAGTACTTC. Translating gives CSARGAATSQETQYF.

This clonotype was detected many times. The chain uses TRBV2 and TRBJ1-2; 7 bases fit TRBD1. Germline V gene data show CDR1 as SNHLY and CDR2 as FYNNEI. CDR3 length: 14 residues. J lost 2 bases, V lost 6 bases, and 6 bases had no gene match. The CDR3 here is CASREGAVNYGYTF. For the CDR3, the DNA is TGTGCCAGCAGGGAGGGGGCGGTAAACTATGGCTACACCTTC. Together with reference TRBV2 and TRBJ1-2, the CDR3 gives the full variable domain: EPEVTQTPSHQVTQMGQEVILRCVPISNHLYFYWYRQILGQKVEFLVSFYNNEISEKSEIFDDQFSVERPDGSNFTLKIRSTKLEDSAMYFCASREGAVNYGYTFGSGTRLTVV.

This clonotype was found a few times. The chain joins TRBV7-3 to TRBJ2-2; 10 bases fit TRBD2. Trimming removed 5 bases from V and 1 base from J; junction bases left unmatched: 4. The germline V gene has CDR1 SGHTA and CDR2 FQGTGA. The CDR3 length is 16 residues. The CDR3 DNA sequence: TGTGCCAGCAGCACTCGGACTAGCGGGAACACCGGGGAGCTGTTTTTT. This encodes CASSTRTSGNTGELFF.

This clonotype turned up a few times. At one boundary the junction diverges from the germline segment, which might be a read error. The chain couples TRBV2 to TRBJ1-5; 7 bases fit TRBD1. Germline loops: CDR1 SNHLY, CDR2 FYNNEI. CDR3 length: 15 amino acids. In DNA, the CDR3 is TGCGCCAGCAGCTTCACAGGGGACACCCCGTCGCCCCAGCATTTT. As protein: CASSFTGDTPSPQHF. The full variable domain, in which reference TRBV2 and TRBJ1-5 provide the parts outside the CDR3, is EPEVTQTPSHQVTQMGQEVILRCVPISNHLYFYWYRQILGQKVEFLVSFYNNEISEKSEIFDDQFSVERPDGSNFTLKIRSTKLEDSAMYFCASSFTGDTPSPQHFGDGTRLSIL.

This clonotype occurred a few times. The gene calls are TRBV20-1 and TRBJ2-2; a possible D gene is TRBD2 (6 bases). Germline V gene lookup returns CDR1 DFQATT and CDR2 SNEGSKA (reference sequence). V was shortened by 6 bases and J by 1 base, with 15 bases between the two germline ends. The CDR3 has 15 amino acids. The CDR3 DNA reads as TGCAGTGCCCCCCGCGGGGATCGGAACACCGGGGAGCTGTTTTTT. Protein product: CSAPRGDRNTGELFF.

This sequence joins TRBV2 and TRBJ2-5; tentatively, D is TRBD1 (5 bases). This CDR3 contains 13 residues. From germline, CDR1 is SNHLY and CDR2 FYNNEI. The germline V and J ends were trimmed by 5 bases and 6 bases, with 13 bases remaining between them. The CDR3 loop is CASSPRQWKTQYF. CDR3 nucleotide sequence: TGTGCCAGCAGTCCCAGACAGTGGAAGACCCAGTACTTC.

V gene TRBV24-1 combines with J gene TRBJ1-5; D ambiguous. There are 16 residues in the CDR3. Germline-derived CDR1 and CDR2 are KGHDR and SFDVKD. V gave up 3 bases and J gave up 5 bases, with 16 bases separating them. CDR3 sequence (DNA): TGTGCCACCAGTGATGCCGACGGTAGGGTTCATCAGCCCCAGCATTTT. Protein product: CATSDADGRVHQPQHF.

Concerning this clonotype: A read error may account for a junction end that differs from germline. J is TRBJ2-2 and V is TRBV19, with D possibly being TRBD1 (5 bases). The germline CDR1 and CDR2 sequences are LNHDA and SQIVND (reference sequence). The CDR3 totals 15 residues. The CDR3 nucleotides are TGCGCCAGCAGTTCGGAAACAGGGAACACCGGGGAGCTGTTTTTT. It is translated as CASSSETGNTGELFF.